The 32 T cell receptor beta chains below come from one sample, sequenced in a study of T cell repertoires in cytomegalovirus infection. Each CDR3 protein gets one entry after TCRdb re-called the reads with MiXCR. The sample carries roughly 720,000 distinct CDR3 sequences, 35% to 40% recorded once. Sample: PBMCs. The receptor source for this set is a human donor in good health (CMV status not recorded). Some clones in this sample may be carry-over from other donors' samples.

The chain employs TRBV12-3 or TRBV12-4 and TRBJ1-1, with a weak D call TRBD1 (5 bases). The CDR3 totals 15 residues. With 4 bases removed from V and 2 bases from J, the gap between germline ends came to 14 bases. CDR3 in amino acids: CASSYRQNSNTEAFF. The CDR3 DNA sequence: TGTGCCAGCAGTTACAGACAGAATTCAAACACTGAAGCTTTCTTT.

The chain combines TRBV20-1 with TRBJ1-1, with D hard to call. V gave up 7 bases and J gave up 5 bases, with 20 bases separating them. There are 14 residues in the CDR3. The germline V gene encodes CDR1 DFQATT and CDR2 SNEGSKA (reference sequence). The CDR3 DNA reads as TGCAGTGTACCCCCTCCAGGCCTTGGTACTGAAGCTTTCTTT. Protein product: CSVPPPGLGTEAFF.

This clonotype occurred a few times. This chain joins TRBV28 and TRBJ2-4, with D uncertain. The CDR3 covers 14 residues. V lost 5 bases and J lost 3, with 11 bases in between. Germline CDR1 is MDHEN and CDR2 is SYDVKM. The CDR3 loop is CASSPPHGKNIQYF. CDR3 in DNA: TGTGCCAGCAGTCCCCCCCACGGCAAAAACATTCAGTACTTC.

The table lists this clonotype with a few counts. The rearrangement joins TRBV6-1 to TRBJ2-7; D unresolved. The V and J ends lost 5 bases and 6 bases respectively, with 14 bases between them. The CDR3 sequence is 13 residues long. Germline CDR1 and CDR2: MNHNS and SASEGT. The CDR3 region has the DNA TGTGCCAGCAGTTCGGGCAGTAGTCTCGAGCAGTACTTC. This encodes CASSSGSSLEQYF.

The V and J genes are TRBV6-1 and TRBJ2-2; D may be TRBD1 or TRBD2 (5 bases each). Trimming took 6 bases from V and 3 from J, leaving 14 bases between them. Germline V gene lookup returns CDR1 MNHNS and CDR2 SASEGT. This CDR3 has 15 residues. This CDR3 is CASRRGYGDTGELFF. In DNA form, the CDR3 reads TGTGCCAGCAGGAGGGGATACGGGGACACCGGGGAGCTGTTTTTT.

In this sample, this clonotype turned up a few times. The CDR3 nucleotides are TGTGCCAGCAGTTACTCGATAATGGGGGCGTCAGATACGCAGTATTTT. Encoded protein: CASSYSIMGASDTQYF. V is TRBV6-6 and J is TRBJ2-3, with D possibly matching TRBD1 (6 bases). The CDR3 extends over 16 amino acids. Per germline, CDR1 MNHNY and CDR2 SVGAGI (reference sequence). V lost 0 bases, J lost 4 bases, and 14 bases lay in between.

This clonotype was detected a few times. Here the CDR3 DNA reads TGTGCCAGTAGTATGGGACACCCCGGCTATGGCTACACCTTC. Translated: CASSMGHPGYGYTF. The genes are TRBV19 and TRBJ1-2, with a possible D match to TRBD1 (6 bases). This CDR3 has 14 residues. Trimming pared 3 bases from V and 4 bases from J, leaving 12 bases between. Germline-derived CDR1 and CDR2 are LNHDA and SQIVND (reference sequence).

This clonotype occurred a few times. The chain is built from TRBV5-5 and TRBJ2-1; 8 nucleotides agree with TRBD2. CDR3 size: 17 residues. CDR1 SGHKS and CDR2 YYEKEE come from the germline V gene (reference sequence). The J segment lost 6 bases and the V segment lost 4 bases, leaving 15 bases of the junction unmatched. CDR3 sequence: CASSANSVSGIGNEQFF. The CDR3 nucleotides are TGTGCCAGCAGCGCAAATTCCGTTAGCGGGATAGGCAATGAGCAGTTCTTC.

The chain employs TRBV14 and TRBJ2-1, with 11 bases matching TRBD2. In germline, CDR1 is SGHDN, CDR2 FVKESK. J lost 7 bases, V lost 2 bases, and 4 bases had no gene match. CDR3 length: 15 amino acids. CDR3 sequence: CASSQLGLAVNEQFF. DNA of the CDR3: TGTGCCAGCAGCCAATTGGGACTAGCGGTTAATGAGCAGTTCTTC. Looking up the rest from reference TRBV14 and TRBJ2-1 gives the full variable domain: EAGVTQFPSHSVIEKGQTVTLRCDPISGHDNLYWYRRVMGKEIKFLLHFVKESKQDESGMPNNRFLAERTGGTYSTLKVQPAELEDSGVYFCASSQLGLAVNEQFFGPGTRLTVL.

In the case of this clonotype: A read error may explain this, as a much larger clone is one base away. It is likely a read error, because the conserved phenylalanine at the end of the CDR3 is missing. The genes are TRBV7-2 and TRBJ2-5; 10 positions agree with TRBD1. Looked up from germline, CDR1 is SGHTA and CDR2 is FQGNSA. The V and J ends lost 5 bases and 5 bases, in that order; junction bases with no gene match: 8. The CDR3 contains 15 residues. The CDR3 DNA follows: TGTGCCAGCAGCCCTCGACAGGGGGCAGGGGAGACCCAGTACTAC. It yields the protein CASSPRQGAGETQYY.

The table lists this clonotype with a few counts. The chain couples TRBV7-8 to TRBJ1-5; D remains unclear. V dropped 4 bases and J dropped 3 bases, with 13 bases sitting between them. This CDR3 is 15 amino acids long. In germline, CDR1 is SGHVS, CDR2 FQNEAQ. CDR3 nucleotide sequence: TGTGCCAGCAGCTCCCGGGAAGGGTTCAATCAGCCCCAGCATTTT. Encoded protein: CASSSREGFNQPQHF.

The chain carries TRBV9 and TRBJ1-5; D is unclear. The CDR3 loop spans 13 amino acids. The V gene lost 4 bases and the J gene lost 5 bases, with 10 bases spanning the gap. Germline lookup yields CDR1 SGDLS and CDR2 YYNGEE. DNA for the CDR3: TGTGCCAGCAGCACCCATCCTGATCAGCCCCAGCATTTT. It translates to CASSTHPDQPQHF.

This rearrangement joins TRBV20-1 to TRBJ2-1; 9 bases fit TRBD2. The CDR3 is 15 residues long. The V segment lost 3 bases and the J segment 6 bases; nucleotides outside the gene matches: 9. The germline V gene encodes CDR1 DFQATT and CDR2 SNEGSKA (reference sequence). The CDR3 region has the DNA TGCAGTGCTAGGGCAGCAGCGGGAGGCCCCAATGAGCAGTTCTTC. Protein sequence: CSARAAAGGPNEQFF.

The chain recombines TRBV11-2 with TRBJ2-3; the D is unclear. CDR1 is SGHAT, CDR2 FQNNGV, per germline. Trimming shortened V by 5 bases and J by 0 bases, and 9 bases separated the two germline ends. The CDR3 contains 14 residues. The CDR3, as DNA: TGTGCCAGCAGCCCGAGCTATAGCACAGATACGCAGTATTTT. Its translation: CASSPSYSTDTQYF.

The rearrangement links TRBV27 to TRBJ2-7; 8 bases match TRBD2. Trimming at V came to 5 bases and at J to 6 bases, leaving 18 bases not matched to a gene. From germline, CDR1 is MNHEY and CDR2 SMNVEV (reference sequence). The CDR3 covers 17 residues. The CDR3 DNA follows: TGTGCCAGCAGTCTCCCCACCGGGGGACTAGGGACGGGCGAGCAGTACTTC. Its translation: CASSLPTGGLGTGEQYF.

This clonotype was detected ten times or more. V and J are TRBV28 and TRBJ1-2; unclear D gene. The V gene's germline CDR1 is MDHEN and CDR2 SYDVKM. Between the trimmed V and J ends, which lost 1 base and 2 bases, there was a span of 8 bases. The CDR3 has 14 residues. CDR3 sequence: CASSLSGRNYGYTF. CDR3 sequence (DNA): TGTGCCAGCAGTTTATCGGGCAGGAACTATGGCTACACCTTC.

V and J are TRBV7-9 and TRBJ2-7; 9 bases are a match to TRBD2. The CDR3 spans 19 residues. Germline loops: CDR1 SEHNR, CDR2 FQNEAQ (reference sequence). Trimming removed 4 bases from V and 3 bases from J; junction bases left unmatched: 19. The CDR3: CASSYVATSGGKGRYEQYF. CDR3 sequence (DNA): TGTGCCAGCAGCTACGTGGCGACTAGCGGAGGAAAAGGACGCTACGAGCAGTACTTC.

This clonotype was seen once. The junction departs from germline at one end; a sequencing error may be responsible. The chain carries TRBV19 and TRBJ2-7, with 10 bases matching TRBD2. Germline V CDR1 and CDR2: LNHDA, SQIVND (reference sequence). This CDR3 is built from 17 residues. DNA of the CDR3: TGTGCCATTAGTATAGACGGGGAGGCTAGCGGGAGTTACGAGCAGTACTTC. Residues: CAISIDGEASGSYEQYF.

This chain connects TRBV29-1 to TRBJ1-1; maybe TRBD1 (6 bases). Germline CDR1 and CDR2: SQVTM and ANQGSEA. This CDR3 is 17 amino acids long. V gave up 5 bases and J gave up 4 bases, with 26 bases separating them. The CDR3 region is CSVYGGQGRGKVTEAFF. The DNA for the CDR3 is TGCAGCGTTTACGGAGGGCAGGGCAGGGGCAAGGTCACTGAAGCTTTCTTT. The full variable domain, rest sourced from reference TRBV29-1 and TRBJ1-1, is SAVISQKPSRDICQRGTSLTIQCQVDSQVTMMFWYRQQPGQSLTLIATANQGSEATYESGFVIDKFPISRPNLTFSTLTVSNMSPEDSSIYLCSVYGGQGRGKVTEAFFGQGTRLTVV.

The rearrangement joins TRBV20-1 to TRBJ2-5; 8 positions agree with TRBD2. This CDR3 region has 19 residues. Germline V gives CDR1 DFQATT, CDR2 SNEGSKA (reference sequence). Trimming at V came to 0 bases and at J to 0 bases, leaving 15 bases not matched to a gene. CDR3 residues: CSARDIGASGRSYQETQYF. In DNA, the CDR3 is TGCAGTGCTAGAGATATAGGGGCTAGCGGGCGTTCGTACCAAGAGACCCAGTACTTC.

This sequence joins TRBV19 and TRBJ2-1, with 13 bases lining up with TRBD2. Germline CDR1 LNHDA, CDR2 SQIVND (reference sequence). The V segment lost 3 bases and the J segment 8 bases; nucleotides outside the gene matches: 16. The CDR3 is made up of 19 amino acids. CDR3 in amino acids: CASSMWALAGGKELDEQFF. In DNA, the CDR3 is TGTGCCAGTAGTATGTGGGCACTAGCGGGAGGGAAAGAGTTGGATGAGCAGTTCTTC.

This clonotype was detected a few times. The CDR3 here is CASSPHFTGRGEGGYTF. The CDR3 nucleotides read TGTGCCAGCAGCCCTCACTTCACGGGCAGGGGAGAAGGTGGCTACACCTTC. The chain recombines TRBV7-9 with TRBJ1-2; D might be TRBD1 (6 bases). This CDR3 contains 17 residues. V was trimmed by 5 bases and J by 7 bases, leaving 26 bases between them. The germline CDR1 and CDR2 sequences are SEHNR and FQNEAQ (reference sequence).

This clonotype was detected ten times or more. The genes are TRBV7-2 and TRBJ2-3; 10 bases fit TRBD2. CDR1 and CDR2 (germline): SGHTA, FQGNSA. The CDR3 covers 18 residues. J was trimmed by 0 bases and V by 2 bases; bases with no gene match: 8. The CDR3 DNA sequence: TGTGCCAGCAGCTTAACCAGCGGGGGGGCCTTGAGCACAGATACGCAGTATTTT. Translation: CASSLTSGGALSTDTQYF. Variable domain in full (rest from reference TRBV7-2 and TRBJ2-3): GAGVSQSPSNKVTEKGKDVELRCDPISGHTALYWYRQSLGQGLEFLIYFQGNSAPDKSGLPSDRFSAERTGGSVSTLTIQRTQQEDSAVYLCASSLTSGGALSTDTQYFGPGTRLTVL.

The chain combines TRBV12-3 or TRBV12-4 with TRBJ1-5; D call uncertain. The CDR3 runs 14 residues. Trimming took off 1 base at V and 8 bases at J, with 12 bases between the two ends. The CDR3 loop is CASSLGALVEPQHF. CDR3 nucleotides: TGTGCCAGCAGTTTAGGAGCCCTGGTCGAGCCCCAGCATTTT.

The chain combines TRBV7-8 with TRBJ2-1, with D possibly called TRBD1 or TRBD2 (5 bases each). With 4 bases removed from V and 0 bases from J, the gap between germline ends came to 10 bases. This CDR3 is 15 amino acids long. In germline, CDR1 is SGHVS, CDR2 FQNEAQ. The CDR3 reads CASSSKGSSYNEQFF. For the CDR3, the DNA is TGTGCCAGCAGCTCCAAGGGGAGCTCCTACAATGAGCAGTTCTTC.

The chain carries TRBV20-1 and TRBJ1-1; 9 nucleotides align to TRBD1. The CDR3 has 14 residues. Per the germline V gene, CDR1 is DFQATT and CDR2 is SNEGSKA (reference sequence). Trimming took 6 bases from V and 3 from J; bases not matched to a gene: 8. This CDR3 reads CSANEQGADTEAFF. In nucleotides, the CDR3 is TGCAGTGCCAACGAACAGGGGGCGGACACTGAAGCTTTCTTT.

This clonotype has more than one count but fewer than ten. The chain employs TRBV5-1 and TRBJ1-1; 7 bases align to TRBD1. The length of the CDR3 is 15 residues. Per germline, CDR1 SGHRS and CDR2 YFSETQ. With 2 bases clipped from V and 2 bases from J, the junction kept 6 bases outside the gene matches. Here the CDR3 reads CASSLRQGGNTEAFF. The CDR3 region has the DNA TGCGCCAGCAGCTTACGACAGGGCGGCAACACTGAAGCTTTCTTT.

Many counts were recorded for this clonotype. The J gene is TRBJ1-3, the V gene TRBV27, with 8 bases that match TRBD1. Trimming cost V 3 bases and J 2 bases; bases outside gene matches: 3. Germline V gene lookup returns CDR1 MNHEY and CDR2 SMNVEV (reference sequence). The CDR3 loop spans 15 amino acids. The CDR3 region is CASSFRGQAGNTIYF. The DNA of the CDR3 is TGTGCCAGCAGTTTCCGGGGACAGGCTGGAAACACCATATATTTT.

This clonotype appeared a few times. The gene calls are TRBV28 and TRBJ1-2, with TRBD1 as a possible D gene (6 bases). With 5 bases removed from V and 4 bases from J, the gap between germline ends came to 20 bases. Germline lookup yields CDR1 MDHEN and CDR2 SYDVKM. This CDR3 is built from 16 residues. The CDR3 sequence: CASSNPPTGPAYGYTF. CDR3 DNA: TGTGCCAGCAGTAATCCCCCCACAGGGCCGGCCTATGGCTACACCTTC.

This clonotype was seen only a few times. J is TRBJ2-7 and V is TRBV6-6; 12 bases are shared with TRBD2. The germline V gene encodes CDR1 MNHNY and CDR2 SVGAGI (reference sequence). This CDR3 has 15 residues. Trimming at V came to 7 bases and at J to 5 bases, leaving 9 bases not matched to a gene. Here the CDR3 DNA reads TGTGCCAGCATCGTCCGGACTAGCGGGACCCACGAGCAGTACTTC. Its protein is CASIVRTSGTHEQYF.

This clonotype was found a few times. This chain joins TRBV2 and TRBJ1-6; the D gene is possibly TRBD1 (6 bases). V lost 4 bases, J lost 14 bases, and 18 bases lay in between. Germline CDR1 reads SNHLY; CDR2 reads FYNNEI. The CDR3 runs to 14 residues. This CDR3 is CASSVRGLASALHF. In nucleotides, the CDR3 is TGTGCCAGCAGTGTCAGGGGTCTAGCGTCGGCCCTCCACTTT. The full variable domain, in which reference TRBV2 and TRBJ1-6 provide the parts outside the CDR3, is EPEVTQTPSHQVTQMGQEVILRCVPISNHLYFYWYRQILGQKVEFLVSFYNNEISEKSEIFDDQFSVERPDGSNFTLKIRSTKLEDSAMYFCASSVRGLASALHFGNGTRLTVT.

The CDR3 region is CATAAWDRGPETQYF. CDR3 DNA sequence: TGTGCCACCGCCGCCTGGGACAGGGGGCCGGAGACCCAGTACTTC. The rearrangement links TRBV6-5 to TRBJ2-5, with 12 bases matching TRBD1. The V segment lost 10 bases and the J segment 5 bases; nucleotides outside the gene matches: 11. The CDR3 sequence is 15 residues long. Per germline, CDR1 MNHEY and CDR2 SVGAGI.